The 8 T cell receptor beta chains in this list originate from one sample, sequenced in a study of cytotoxic CD8 clonotypes in ibrutinib-treated CLL. Profiling relied on immunoSEQ multiplex PCR, and the TCRdb table lists in-frame clones only, not all of them. The table has over 130,000 clones, around 84% seen once. The specimen comprised PBMCs, sampled after 36 months of ibrutinib treatment. The receptors stem from a human donor with chronic lymphocytic leukemia.

This chain joins TRBV6-1 and TRBJ1-1; D gene ambiguous. The CDR3 is 13 residues long. Trimming stripped 4 bases from V and 1 base from J, with 7 bases between. The germline gives CDR1 MNHNS, CDR2 SASEGT. The CDR3 nucleotides are TGTGCCAGCAGTGGGCAGCCGAACACTGAAGCTTTCTTT. Residues: CASSGQPNTEAFF.

The chain links TRBV5-4 to TRBJ1-2; 7 nucleotides match TRBD1. Germline CDR1 reads SGHNT; CDR2 reads YYREEE (reference sequence). Trimming at V came to 2 bases and at J to 3 bases, leaving 4 bases not matched to a gene. The CDR3 extends over 14 amino acids. CDR3 bases: TGTGCCAGCAGCTTAGGGGACAGAGACTATGGCTACACCTTC. Amino acids: CASSLGDRDYGYTF.

The V call is TRBV5-3, the J call TRBJ1-2; perhaps TRBD1 as D (6 bases). TRBV5-3 is given ORF status, its function remaining uncertain. V dropped 5 bases and J dropped 8 bases, with 19 bases sitting between them. The CDR3 totals 14 residues. The CDR3 nucleotides are TGTGCCAGAAGACGAGACAGGATGGTAGGCGGCTACACCTTC. Protein product: CARRRDRMVGGYTF.

The chain employs TRBV30 and TRBJ1-5; possible D gene TRBD1, 5 bases. The germline V and J ends were trimmed by 2 bases and 0 bases, with 11 bases remaining between them. Looked up from germline, CDR1 is GTSNPN and CDR2 is SVGIG (reference sequence). The CDR3 is 15 residues long. The CDR3 nucleotides are TGTGCCTGGAGTCCAGGGCCTTATAGCAATCAGCCCCAGCATTTT. Amino acid sequence: CAWSPGPYSNQPQHF. Full variable domain (outside the CDR3, taken from reference TRBV30 and TRBJ1-5): SQTIHQWPATLVQPVGSPLSLECTVEGTSNPNLYWYRQAAGRGLQLLFYSVGIGQISSEVPQNLSASRPQDRQFILSSKKLLLSDSGFYLCAWSPGPYSNQPQHFGDGTRLSIL.

This clone showed up just once. The V and J genes are TRBV2 and TRBJ2-1; the D is unclear. The CDR3 spans 11 residues. In germline, CDR1 is SNHLY, CDR2 FYNNEI. Between the trimmed V and J ends, which lost 8 bases and 10 bases, there was a span of 12 bases. The chain's CDR3 is CASATSGEQFF. In DNA, the CDR3 is TGTGCCAGCGCCACTTCAGGCGAGCAGTTCTTC.

The chain is built from TRBV15 and TRBJ2-1; D perhaps matches TRBD1 (7 bases). Trimming cost V 3 bases and J 3 bases, with 15 bases left between them. Germline CDR1 LNHNV, CDR2 YYDKDF (reference sequence). This CDR3 comprises 16 residues. CDR3 coding DNA: TGTGCCACCAGCAGGGGTGGAGGGGGCAACTACAATGAGCAGTTCTTC. It is translated as CATSRGGGGNYNEQFF.

The chain links TRBV11-2 to TRBJ1-4, with D perhaps matching TRBD1 (6 bases). The CDR3 runs 17 residues. Germline lookup yields CDR1 SGHAT and CDR2 FQNNGV. V lost 1 base to trimming and J lost 8 bases, with 20 bases between them. The CDR3 nucleotides read TGTGCCAGCAGCTTAGGGTCTGGGGGATCGGGGGCGGAAAAACTGTTTTTT. Residues: CASSLGSGGSGAEKLFF.

V usage is TRBV30 and J usage is TRBJ1-2, with D possibly matching TRBD1 (6 bases). Germline assignment: CDR1 GTSNPN and CDR2 SVGIG (reference sequence). This CDR3 comprises 12 residues. Deletions cut 0 bases from V and 8 bases from J, with 10 bases between. The CDR3: CAWSVNRAGYTF. CDR3 sequence (DNA): TGTGCCTGGAGTGTAAACAGGGCGGGCTACACCTTC.